The present TCR beta chain was sequenced within a study of cytomegalovirus exposure and HLA in healthy donors. For the study at large: An analysis done earlier identified about 120 million unique TCR beta sequences from about 179 million T cells. Findings of the study overall: Productive status was seen about 87% or about 30% of the time for most TCR beta V segments in an earlier analysis. It was likely that a cluster of highly shared sequence variants was a sequencing artifact. There were several of the most significant clusters that appeared linked to common viral pathogens in a later analysis.

The primer mix had 60 Vbeta and 13 Jbeta primers. TCRdb's table, derived via immunoSEQ multiplex PCR, lists solely in-frame clones and lacks some. The sample holds more than 95,000 clones, around 76% seen once. Worth noting for this clone: Its antigen is as yet unknown.

The receptor was isolated from a man in his forties or fifties in good health and CMV-seropositive. The sequenced sample was PBMCs.

The CDR3, as DNA: TGTGCCAGCAGCGGGGGAGAGCAGTACTTC. Translation gives CASSGGEQYF. The chain carries TRBV28 and TRBJ2-5; perhaps TRBD2 as D (6 bases). Germline V gene lookup returns CDR1 MDHEN and CDR2 SYDVKM. The CDR3 extends over 10 amino acids. Trimming took 6 bases from V and 11 from J, leaving 10 bases between them.